The 23 T cell receptor beta chains presented below share a single source sample, sequenced in a study of siplizumab effects on memory and regulatory T cells. The method was immunoSEQ multiplex PCR; TCRdb's version includes in-frame clones alone and lacks a portion of them. The sample carries about 57,000 clones, 75% to 90% recorded once. Material: memory CD4+ T cells sorted from blood. The origin of the receptors is a human donor in good health.

The rearrangement uses TRBV5-1 and TRBJ2-5, with TRBD2 matching over 9 bases. CDR3 length equals 14 residues. The V gene end was trimmed by 7 bases and the J gene end by 5 bases; junction bases not matched to a gene: 9. From germline, CDR1 is SGHRS and CDR2 YFSETQ. Here the CDR3 DNA reads TGCGCCAGCCGACCGGGACTAGCCGGTGAGACCCAGTACTTC. The encoded protein is CASRPGLAGETQYF. Together with reference TRBV5-1 and TRBJ2-5, the CDR3 gives the full variable domain: KAGVTQTPRYLIKTRGQQVTLSCSPISGHRSVSWYQQTPGQGLQFLFEYFSETQRNKGNFPGRFSGRQFSNSRSEMNVSTLELGDSALYLCASRPGLAGETQYFGPGTRLLVL.

This rearrangement joins TRBV7-8 to TRBJ1-1; TRBD1 aligns across 7 bases. Unmatched junction bases numbered 16, after V lost 4 bases and J lost 8 bases. The CDR3 contains 16 residues. In germline, CDR1 is SGHVS, CDR2 FQNEAQ. The CDR3 spells CASSSPGTDGMVEAFF. For the CDR3, the DNA is TGTGCCAGCAGCTCCCCGGGGACAGATGGAATGGTGGAAGCTTTCTTT.

The chain is built from TRBV6-1 and TRBJ1-5; the D gene is possibly TRBD1 (5 bases). Trimming stripped 7 bases from V and 4 bases from J, with 17 bases between. This CDR3 has 15 residues. Germline CDR1 is MNHNS and CDR2 is SASEGT. As DNA, the CDR3 is TGTGCCAGCAACAGCGGAGGGACTCATAATCAGCCCCAGCATTTT. Protein product: CASNSGGTHNQPQHF.

V and J are TRBV29-1 and TRBJ1-3; weak D call: TRBD1 (5 bases). The germline V gene encodes CDR1 SQVTM and CDR2 ANQGSEA. V was pared by 0 bases and J by 1 base, with 7 bases between. This CDR3 spans 14 amino acids. The CDR3 loop reads CSVEDQGSGNTIYF. CDR3 sequence (DNA): TGCAGCGTTGAAGATCAGGGTTCTGGAAACACCATATATTTT.

The rearrangement uses TRBV7-6 and TRBJ1-6, with D maybe TRBD1 (6 bases). Germline V CDR1 and CDR2: SGHVS, FNYEAQ. CDR3 length equals 15 residues. V was pared by 1 base and J by 6 bases, with 10 bases between. The CDR3 loop is CASSLVQGANSPLHF. The CDR3 nucleotides read TGTGCCAGCAGCTTAGTACAGGGAGCTAATTCACCCCTCCACTTT.

The genes are TRBV12-5 and TRBJ1-2; 9 nucleotides match TRBD1. The V gene's germline CDR1 is LGHNT and CDR2 FRNRAP. Trimming removed 0 bases from V and 3 bases from J; junction bases left unmatched: 11. CDR3 length: 18 amino acids. The CDR3 region is CASGLVRPGQGKDYGYTF. In DNA form, the CDR3 reads TGTGCTAGTGGTTTGGTACGCCCTGGACAGGGGAAGGACTATGGCTACACCTTC.

V gene TRBV6-5 combines with J gene TRBJ2-4; 8 bases match TRBD2. With V trimmed by 6 bases and J by 6 bases, 4 bases remained unmatched. The length of the CDR3 is 13 residues. Germline V lookup: CDR1 MNHEY, CDR2 SVGAGI. CDR3 DNA sequence: TGTGCCAGCAGACCAGCGGGGGCAAACATTCAGTACTTC. Amino acid sequence: CASRPAGANIQYF.

The chain links TRBV2 to TRBJ2-3; D might be TRBD1 (6 bases). The CDR3 loop spans 14 amino acids. The germline gives CDR1 SNHLY, CDR2 FYNNEI. Trimming shortened V by 5 bases and J by 2 bases, and 11 bases separated the two germline ends. CDR3 coding DNA: TGTGCCAGCAGTTATGGACAGAACACAGATACGCAGTATTTT. Translated: CASSYGQNTDTQYF.

This sequence joins TRBV27 and TRBJ1-1, with 9 positions matching TRBD1. Trimming took 6 bases from V and 2 from J; bases not matched to a gene: 10. The CDR3 extends over 16 amino acids. Germline loops: CDR1 MNHEY, CDR2 SMNVEV (reference sequence). CDR3 bases: TGTGCCAGCAGACGGACAGGGGACCTTATAAACACTGAAGCTTTCTTT. This gives the protein CASRRTGDLINTEAFF.

This clone was counted a few times. The chain is built from TRBV7-2 and TRBJ2-6; D uncertain. V lost 5 bases, J lost 0 bases, and 8 bases lay in between. The CDR3 is 15 amino acids. The germline CDR1 and CDR2 sequences are SGHTA and FQGNSA. The CDR3 protein is CASSVQSSGANVLTF. In nucleotides, the CDR3 is TGTGCCAGCAGCGTACAGAGCTCTGGGGCCAACGTCCTGACTTTC. The full variable domain, completed using reference TRBV7-2 and TRBJ2-6, is GAGVSQSPSNKVTEKGKDVELRCDPISGHTALYWYRQSLGQGLEFLIYFQGNSAPDKSGLPSDRFSAERTGGSVSTLTIQRTQQEDSAVYLCASSVQSSGANVLTFGAGSRLTVL.

J is TRBJ2-2 and V is TRBV2, with D perhaps TRBD1 (5 bases). The CDR3 sequence is 17 residues long. The V gene's germline CDR1 is SNHLY and CDR2 FYNNEI. V dropped 2 bases and J dropped 1 base, with 14 bases sitting between them. This chain's CDR3 is CASSERGQAMNTGELFF. Written as DNA, the CDR3 is TGTGCCAGCAGTGAAAGGGGCCAGGCCATGAACACCGGGGAGCTGTTTTTT.

The chain links TRBV18 to TRBJ2-7; TRBD1 is a possible D gene (6 bases). V lost 3 bases and J lost 2, with 17 bases in between. Germline lookup yields CDR1 KGHSH and CDR2 LQKENI. This CDR3 comprises 16 residues. CDR3 bases: TGTGCCAGCTCACCGGTAATCCCGGACAGAACCTACGAGCAGTACTTC. Translation gives CASSPVIPDRTYEQYF.

This clone occurred once. V is TRBV27 and J is TRBJ2-5; D is perhaps TRBD1 or TRBD2 (6 bases each). The CDR3 has 16 amino acids. CDR1 and CDR2 (germline): MNHEY, SMNVEV (reference sequence). Trimming removed 6 bases at V and 4 bases at J, with 21 bases between. CDR3 residues: CASRRFRGKGGETQYF. The CDR3 nucleotides are TGTGCCAGCAGGCGTTTTCGCGGGAAAGGGGGAGAGACCCAGTACTTC.

The chain is built from TRBV18 and TRBJ2-2; the match to TRBD1 covers 8 bases. Unmatched junction bases numbered 6, after V lost 3 bases and J lost 6 bases. The CDR3 runs to 15 residues. CDR1 and CDR2 (germline): KGHSH, LQKENI. The CDR3 DNA sequence: TGTGCCAGCTCACCCGGGACAGGTCAAGCCGGGGAGCTGTTTTTT. Protein sequence: CASSPGTGQAGELFF. The full variable domain, in which reference TRBV18 and TRBJ2-2 provide the parts outside the CDR3, is NAGVMQNPRHLVRRRGQEARLRCSPMKGHSHVYWYRQLPEEGLKFMVYLQKENIIDESGMPKERFSAEFPKEGPSILRIQQVVRGDSAAYFCASSPGTGQAGELFFGEGSRLTVL.

This clone came up a few times. The chain links TRBV19 to TRBJ1-4; D is possibly TRBD1 (5 bases). Germline values: CDR1 LNHDA, CDR2 SQIVND (reference sequence). The V and J ends lost 5 bases and 8 bases respectively, with 12 bases between them. The CDR3 length is 13 residues. The CDR3 DNA sequence: TGTGCCAGTAGTGTCAGGGTTGGAGAAAAACTGTTTTTT. Translating it yields CASSVRVGEKLFF.

The J gene is TRBJ2-7, the V gene TRBV6-5; D is possibly TRBD1 (6 bases). Germline V gives CDR1 MNHEY, CDR2 SVGAGI. There are 15 residues in the CDR3. V was trimmed by 5 bases and J by 0 bases, leaving 14 bases between them. The CDR3 spells CASSAYTGHSYEQYF. As DNA, the CDR3 is TGTGCCAGCAGTGCCTATACAGGGCACTCCTACGAGCAGTACTTC.

The gene calls are TRBV7-2 and TRBJ2-7, with D perhaps matching TRBD1 or TRBD2 (5 bases each). CDR3 length equals 12 residues. Looked up from germline, CDR1 is SGHTA and CDR2 is FQGNSA. V lost 6 bases and J lost 12, with 18 bases in between. The CDR3 region has the DNA TGTGCCAGCAGTCCCTATCTGGGGGAACCGTACTTC. Translation: CASSPYLGEPYF.

About this clone: A read error may produce the germline difference seen at one junction end. The J gene is TRBJ1-5, the V gene TRBV19, with D uncertain. The CDR3 contains 13 residues. CDR1 LNHDA and CDR2 SQIVND come from the germline V gene (reference sequence). CDR3 in amino acids: CASSIGLQSDTFF. The CDR3 DNA reads as TGTGCCAGTAGTATAGGCCTACAGTCCGACACTTTTTTT. The full variable domain, completed using reference TRBV19 and TRBJ1-5, is DGGITQSPKYLFRKEGQNVTLSCEQNLNHDAMYWYRQDPGQGLRLIYYSQIVNDFQKGDIAEGYSVSREKKESFPLTVTSAQKNPTAFYLCASSIGLQSDTFFGDGTRLSIL.

This chain connects TRBV2 to TRBJ1-4; the D gene is possibly TRBD1 (6 bases). The CDR3 length is 21 residues. V dropped 2 bases and J dropped 0 bases, with 25 bases sitting between them. Germline V gives CDR1 SNHLY, CDR2 FYNNEI. The CDR3 nucleotides are TGTGCCAGCAGTGAAACTTTCCCACACACAGGGAATTCTGCAACTAATGAAAAACTGTTTTTT. Its translation is CASSETFPHTGNSATNEKLFF.

The chain combines TRBV6-6 with TRBJ2-7; D remains unclear. The CDR3 contains 12 residues. V lost 2 bases and J lost 6, with 8 bases in between. CDR1 and CDR2 from the germline V gene are MNHNY and SVGAGI (reference sequence). CDR3 bases: TGTGCCAGCAGTTACCCGGTGGGCGAGCAGTACTTC. Translation: CASSYPVGEQYF.

As to this clone: This sample includes further DNA sequences coding for the same CDR3. The gene calls are TRBV7-2 and TRBJ1-5; 8 bases match TRBD1. This CDR3 comprises 13 residues. CDR1 is SGHTA and CDR2 is FQGNSA in the germline V gene. J gave up 5 bases and V 4 bases, and 1 base lay outside the gene matches. CDR3 region: CASSYRGDQPQHF. In DNA, the CDR3 is TGTGCCAGCAGCTACAGGGGGGATCAGCCCCAGCATTTT.

V usage is TRBV11-2 and J usage is TRBJ2-7; 9 bases fit TRBD2. Trimming took 3 bases from V and 1 from J; bases not matched to a gene: 7. The CDR3 runs to 16 residues. Per the germline V gene, CDR1 is SGHAT and CDR2 is FQNNGV. CDR3 in DNA: TGTGCCAGCAGCTTGGCTAGCGGGGTTAAGTCCTACGAGCAGTACTTC. Protein: CASSLASGVKSYEQYF. Using reference TRBV11-2 and TRBJ2-7 for the parts outside the CDR3, the full variable domain is EAGVAQSPRYKIIEKRQSVAFWCNPISGHATLYWYQQILGQGPKLLIQFQNNGVVDDSQLPKDRFSAERLKGVDSTLKIQPAKLEDSAVYLCASSLASGVKSYEQYFGPGTRLTVT.

The V call is TRBV28, the J call TRBJ2-6; D not certain. The CDR3 covers 14 residues. Germline values: CDR1 MDHEN, CDR2 SYDVKM. Trimming took off 6 bases at V and 2 bases at J, with 8 bases between the two ends. The CDR3: CASRRRTGANVLTF. The CDR3 bases are TGTGCCAGCAGGCGCAGGACTGGGGCCAACGTCCTGACTTTC.